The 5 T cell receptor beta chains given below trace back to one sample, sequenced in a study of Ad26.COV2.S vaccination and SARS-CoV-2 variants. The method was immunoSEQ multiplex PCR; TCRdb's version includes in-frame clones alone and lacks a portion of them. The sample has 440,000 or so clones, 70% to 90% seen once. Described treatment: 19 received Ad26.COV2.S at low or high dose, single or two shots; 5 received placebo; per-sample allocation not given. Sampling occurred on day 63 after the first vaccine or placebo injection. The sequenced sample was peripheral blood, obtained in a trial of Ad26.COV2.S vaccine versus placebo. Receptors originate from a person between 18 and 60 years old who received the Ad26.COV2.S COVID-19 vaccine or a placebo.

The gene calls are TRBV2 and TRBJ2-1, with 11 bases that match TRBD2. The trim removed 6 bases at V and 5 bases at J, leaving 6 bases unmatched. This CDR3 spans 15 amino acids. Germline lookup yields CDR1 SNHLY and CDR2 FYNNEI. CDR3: CASRKGTSGNNEQFF. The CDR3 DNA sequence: TGTGCCAGCAGAAAGGGGACTAGCGGCAACAATGAGCAGTTCTTC.

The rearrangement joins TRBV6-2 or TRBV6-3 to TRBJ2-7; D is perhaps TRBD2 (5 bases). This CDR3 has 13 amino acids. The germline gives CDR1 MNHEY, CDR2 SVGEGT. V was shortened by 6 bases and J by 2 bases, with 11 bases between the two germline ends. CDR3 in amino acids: CASSQWRAYEQYF. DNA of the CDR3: TGTGCCAGCAGCCAATGGCGGGCCTACGAGCAGTACTTC.

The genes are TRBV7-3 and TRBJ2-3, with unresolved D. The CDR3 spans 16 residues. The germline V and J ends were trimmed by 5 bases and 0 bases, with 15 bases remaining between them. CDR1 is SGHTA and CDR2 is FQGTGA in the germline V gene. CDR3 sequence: CASSRIGGPSTDTQYF. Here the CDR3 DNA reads TGTGCCAGCAGCCGCATAGGTGGGCCTAGCACAGATACGCAGTATTTT.

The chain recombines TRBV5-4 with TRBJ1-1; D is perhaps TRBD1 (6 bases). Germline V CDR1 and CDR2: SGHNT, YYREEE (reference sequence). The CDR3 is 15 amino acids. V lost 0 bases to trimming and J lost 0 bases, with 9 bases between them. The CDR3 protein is CASSLVGTMNTEAFF. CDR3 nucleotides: TGTGCCAGCAGCTTGGTTGGGACAATGAACACTGAAGCTTTCTTT. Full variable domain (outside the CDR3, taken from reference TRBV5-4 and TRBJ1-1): ETGVTQSPTHLIKTRGQQVTLRCSSQSGHNTVSWYQQALGQGPQFIFQYYREEENGRGNFPPRFSGLQFPNYSSELNVNALELDDSALYLCASSLVGTMNTEAFFGQGTRLTVV.

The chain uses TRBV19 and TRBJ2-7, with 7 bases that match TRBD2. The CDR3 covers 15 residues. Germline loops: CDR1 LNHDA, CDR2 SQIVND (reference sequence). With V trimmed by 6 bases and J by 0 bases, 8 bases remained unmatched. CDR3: CASRIRGGNSYEQYF. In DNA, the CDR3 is TGTGCCAGTAGAATCCGCGGGGGAAACTCCTACGAGCAGTACTTC.